These 13 T cell receptor beta chains share one sample of origin, sequenced in a study of T-cell reconstitution after alpha-beta-depleted transplantation in children. Unique molecular identifiers tagged the TCRbeta library. TCRdb itself ran the PCR reads through MiXCR, one entry per CDR3 protein. The sample holds around 420,000 distinct CDR3 sequences, about 16% seen once. Sequenced here: PBMCs, mostly from graft donor cells, sampled 360 days after TCRalphabeta/CD19-depleted stem cell transplant. These receptors all come from a boy under two years old who had a stem cell transplant for Wiskott-Aldrich syndrome, so the T cells may come from the graft donor.

CDR3 region: CASSLPQGSGSSYNEQFF. The DNA for the CDR3 is TGCGCCAGCAGCTTGCCCCAGGGTAGCGGGAGCTCCTACAATGAGCAGTTCTTC. V and J are TRBV5-1 and TRBJ2-1; 9 bases agree with TRBD2. Germline V lookup: CDR1 SGHRS, CDR2 YFSETQ. After removal of 1 base from V and 0 bases from J, the junction contained 8 bases not matched to a gene. The CDR3 loop spans 18 amino acids.

This chain connects TRBV7-8 to TRBJ2-3, with a tentative D call TRBD1 (5 bases). Between the trimmed V and J ends, which lost 1 base and 0 bases, there was a span of 17 bases. The germline gives CDR1 SGHVS, CDR2 FQNEAQ. This CDR3 has 18 residues. CDR3 residues: CASSLGGRDSSSTDTQYF. The CDR3 DNA reads as TGTGCCAGCAGCTTAGGAGGTCGCGACAGTTCTAGCACAGATACGCAGTATTTT.

A few counts support this clonotype. The chain employs TRBV9 and TRBJ2-5; D is unclear. This CDR3 is 12 amino acids long. The V gene's germline CDR1 is SGDLS and CDR2 YYNGEE. The V end was cut by 3 bases, the J end by 4 bases, with 7 bases between. The DNA of the CDR3 is TGTGCCAGCAGCGGGGTAACAGAGACCCAGTACTTC. Translated: CASSGVTETQYF.

This clonotype was counted between two and nine times. The V and J genes are TRBV10-3 and TRBJ1-6; 8 bases agree with TRBD1. Trimming cost V 2 bases and J 2 bases; bases outside gene matches: 2. The CDR3 totals 16 residues. Per the germline V gene, CDR1 is ENHRY and CDR2 is SYGVKD. The CDR3 nucleotides read TGTGCCATCAGTGAGCCGACAGGGGCCTATAATTCACCCCTCCACTTT. It is translated as CAISEPTGAYNSPLHF.

This chain joins TRBV5-1 and TRBJ2-1; D ambiguous. This CDR3 contains 13 residues. V gave up 1 base and J gave up 6 bases, with 8 bases separating them. Germline V lookup: CDR1 SGHRS, CDR2 YFSETQ. The CDR3 is CASSLMGLNEQFF. Here the CDR3 DNA reads TGCGCCAGCAGCTTGATGGGTCTCAATGAGCAGTTCTTC.

The chain carries TRBV13 and TRBJ2-7; D is perhaps TRBD1 or TRBD2 (6 bases each). CDR3 size: 19 residues. Per the germline V gene, CDR1 is PRHDT and CDR2 is FYEKMQ (reference sequence). Trimming took 6 bases from V and 3 from J, leaving 30 bases between them. The DNA for the CDR3 is TGTGCCAGCAGTGCAGCTCGGGGGCAGAAAGGGAAGGCTGGCTACGAGCAGTACTTC. Translating gives CASSAARGQKGKAGYEQYF.

This clonotype was seen repeatedly, ten times or more. The chain recombines TRBV27 with TRBJ2-1, with 11 bases aligning to TRBD2. The CDR3 runs to 16 residues. Germline V gene sequence: CDR1 MNHEY, CDR2 SMNVEV (reference sequence). Germline trimming cut 1 base from V and 3 bases from J; bases unmatched to any gene: 2. CDR3 residues: CASSLLGLADYNEQFF. The CDR3 DNA reads as TGTGCCAGCAGTTTATTGGGACTAGCGGACTACAATGAGCAGTTCTTC.

This clonotype was detected only a few times. This rearrangement joins TRBV10-3 to TRBJ1-1; 7 bases fit TRBD1. Germline CDR1 reads ENHRY; CDR2 reads SYGVKD. This CDR3 comprises 13 residues. The J segment lost 5 bases and the V segment lost 6 bases, leaving 6 bases of the junction unmatched. CDR3 DNA: TGTGCCATCAGACAAACAGGGGATACTGAAGCTTTCTTT. Encoded protein: CAIRQTGDTEAFF.

This clonotype has just a few counts. J is TRBJ2-1 and V is TRBV12-3 or TRBV12-4, with a possible D match to TRBD2 (6 bases). V was pared by 3 bases and J by 8 bases, with 17 bases between. This CDR3 contains 15 residues. CDR3 sequence: CASSLVGGQFDEQFF. DNA for the CDR3: TGTGCCAGCAGTTTGGTCGGGGGTCAATTCGATGAGCAGTTCTTC.

This clonotype has a count of ten or more. The chain links TRBV10-3 to TRBJ1-4; D perhaps matches TRBD1 (6 bases). Trimming took 3 bases from V and 10 from J, leaving 15 bases between them. The CDR3 is 14 amino acids. Germline loops: CDR1 ENHRY, CDR2 SYGVKD. The CDR3 coding sequence is TGTGCCATCAGTGAATTGAACAGGGAAGGAAAACTGTTTTTT. It codes for CAISELNREGKLFF.

The V and J genes are TRBV4-1 and TRBJ2-2; 10 nucleotides align to TRBD2. After removal of 4 bases from V and 4 bases from J, the junction contained 15 bases not matched to a gene. The germline CDR1 and CDR2 sequences are MGHRA and YSYEKL. This CDR3 spans 19 amino acids. The chain's CDR3 is CASSPRSSGRAFGTGELFF. In DNA, the CDR3 is TGCGCCAGCAGCCCCCGGTCGAGCGGGAGGGCCTTTGGCACCGGGGAGCTGTTTTTT.

The chain couples TRBV7-9 to TRBJ2-5, with 7 bases matching TRBD2. The CDR3 has 16 residues. Germline-derived CDR1 and CDR2 are SEHNR and FQNEAQ (reference sequence). Trimming at V came to 1 base and at J to 2 bases, leaving 7 bases not matched to a gene. This CDR3 reads CASSLGSGVLQETQYF. In DNA, the CDR3 is TGTGCCAGCAGCTTAGGAAGCGGGGTGCTTCAAGAGACCCAGTACTTC.

This clonotype appeared a few times. V gene TRBV4-1 combines with J gene TRBJ2-1; the D gene could be TRBD1 or TRBD2 (5 bases each). Deletions cut 3 bases from V and 5 bases from J, with 17 bases between. The CDR3 has 16 amino acids. Germline V gene lookup returns CDR1 MGHRA and CDR2 YSYEKL. The CDR3 reads CASSHSRDGADNEQFF. The DNA of the CDR3 is TGCGCCAGCAGCCATTCCCGGGACGGGGCCGACAATGAGCAGTTCTTC.